These T cell receptor beta chains were read from a single sample in a study of beta chain features in type 1 diabetes. Profiled with immunoSEQ multiplex PCR; TCRdb holds only in-frame clones, not every one. The data contain around 280,000 clones, 8% of them singletons. Sequencing was carried out using central memory CD4+ T cells from blood. The origin of the receptors is a woman between 18 and 30 years old in good health. The CDR3 runs from the conserved cysteine through the conserved F or W. A D gene is named only where the DNA matches it firmly. Not every row has a clone size; where given, it reads once, few, many or a size class.

NA	12	few	TRBV9	TRBJ1-1	CASMGTGTEAFF	TGTGCCAGCATGGGGACCGGTACTGAAGCTTTCTTT
NA	16	NA	TRBV19	TRBJ1-2	CASGNRRTGGNYGYTF	TGTGCCAGTGGCAACCGAAGAACAGGAGGGAACTATGGCTACACCTTC
NA	18	NA	TRBV7-6	TRBJ2-3	CASSLSVGATGGTDTQYF	TGTGCCAGCAGCTTATCGGTTGGCGCGACCGGGGGCACAGATACGCAGTATTTT
NA	15	few	TRBV18	TRBJ2-7	CASSPYRTETYEQYF	TGTGCCAGCTCACCGTACAGGACTGAGACCTACGAGCAGTACTTC
TRBD2	15	NA	TRBV7-2	TRBJ2-1	CASSQGLAGGNEQFF	TGTGCCAGCAGCCAGGGACTAGCGGGAGGGAATGAGCAGTTCTTC
NA	12	few	TRBV5-4	TRBJ1-1	CASSLMQGQAFF	TGTGCCAGCAGCTTAATGCAGGGCCAAGCTTTCTTT
NA	11	NA	TRBV5-1	TRBJ2-1	CASSFVNEQFF	TGCGCCAGCAGCTTCGTCAATGAGCAGTTCTTC
NA	13	few	TRBV10-3	TRBJ1-3	CASSPEAGNTIYF	TGTGCCTCCAGTCCGGAGGCTGGAAACACCATATATTTT
NA	16	few	TRBV4-3	TRBJ2-1	CASSQGIRSSYNEQFF	TGCGCCAGCAGCCAAGGGATCCGCAGCTCCTACAATGAGCAGTTCTTC
NA	15	NA	TRBV9	TRBJ1-2	CASSVAAGTNYGYTF	TGTGCCAGCAGCGTAGCAGCGGGAACTAACTATGGCTACACCTTC
NA	12	few	TRBV29-1	TRBJ1-1	CSVDEMNTEAFF	TGCAGCGTTGACGAGATGAACACTGAAGCTTTCTTT
NA	11	NA	TRBV14	TRBJ2-7	CASSQYYEQYF	TGTGCCAGCAGTCAGTACTACGAGCAGTACTTC
NA	15	few	TRBV7-9	TRBJ2-6	CASSTRGAGANVLTF	TGTGCCAGCAGCACACGAGGGGCTGGGGCCAACGTCCTGACTTTC
NA	19	NA	TRBV4-3	TRBJ1-4	CASSQDPWSSPGANEKLFF	TGCGCCAGCAGCCAAGACCCCTGGAGCAGCCCAGGGGCTAATGAAAAACTGTTTTTT
NA	16	NA	TRBV5-1	TRBJ1-6	CASSLWPGTEDSPLHF	TGCGCCAGCAGCTTATGGCCGGGGACGGAGGATTCACCCCTCCACTTT
NA	14	NA	TRBV7-2	TRBJ1-2	CASSSGSSYYGYTF	TGTGCCAGCAGCTCTGGGAGTAGTTACTATGGCTACACCTTC
NA	13	few	TRBV7-9	TRBJ1-2	CASSLGGQDGYTF	TGTGCCAGCAGCTTAGGAGGGCAGGATGGCTACACCTTC
TRBD1	15	NA	TRBV18	TRBJ2-3	CASSPGQGSTDTQYF	TGTGCCAGCTCACCGGGACAGGGTTCCACAGATACGCAGTATTTT
NA	14	few	TRBV2	TRBJ1-5	CASSVEGSNQPQHF	TGTGCCAGCAGTGTGGAGGGTTCCAATCAGCCCCAGCATTTT
NA	16	NA	TRBV19	TRBJ2-3	CASSRRPTDLTDTQYF	TGTGCCAGTAGTCGAAGACCGACCGACCTCACAGATACGCAGTATTTT
NA	12	NA	TRBV5-5	TRBJ1-2	CASSYQNYGYTF	TGTGCCAGCAGCTACCAGAACTATGGCTACACCTTC
TRBD1	14	few	TRBV18	TRBJ2-5	CASSTGQGGETQYF	TGTGCCAGTTCTACTGGACAGGGCGGCGAGACCCAGTACTTC
NA	14	many	TRBV2	TRBJ1-2	CASTPQGTYYGYTF	TGTGCCAGCACTCCACAGGGTACATACTATGGCTACACCTTC
NA	15	NA	TRBV6-6	TRBJ1-2	CASSYSPRAYYGYTF	TGTGCCAGCAGTTACTCCCCCAGGGCGTACTATGGCTACACCTTC
NA	15	few	TRBV6-1	TRBJ2-7	CASSDRRRVPYEQYF	TGTGCCAGCAGCGATCGGCGACGCGTTCCCTACGAGCAGTACTTC
TRBD1	14	NA	TRBV13	TRBJ1-6	CASRPGTGNSPLHF	TGTGCCAGCAGACCCGGGACAGGTAATTCACCCCTCCACTTT
NA	13	few	TRBV5-1	TRBJ1-2	CASSTDRNYGYTF	TGCGCCAGCAGCACTGACAGGAACTATGGCTACACCTTC
NA	16	few	TRBV13	TRBJ2-3	CASSPTGLGSTDTQYF	TGTGCCAGCAGCCCGACAGGTTTGGGGAGCACAGATACGCAGTATTTT
NA	13	few	TRBV7-2	TRBJ1-1	CATTNSLNTEAFF	TGTGCCACTACAAACAGCCTGAACACTGAAGCTTTCTTT
NA	14	few	TRBV6-6	TRBJ1-1	CASREGRANTEAFF	TGTGCCAGCAGAGAAGGACGGGCGAACACTGAAGCTTTCTTT
TRBD1	16	NA	TRBV7-2	TRBJ1-1	CASREKQGAANTEAFF	TGTGCCAGCAGGGAAAAACAGGGGGCTGCGAACACTGAAGCTTTCTTT
TRBD2	16	NA	TRBV15	TRBJ2-1	CATSRMTSGSYNEQFF	TGTGCCACCAGCAGAATGACTAGCGGGAGCTACAATGAGCAGTTCTTC
NA	13	many	TRBV5-1	TRBJ2-7	CASSLATLGEQYF	TGCGCCAGCAGCTTAGCCACTCTGGGCGAGCAGTACTTC
TRBD1	16	few	TRBV10-3	TRBJ1-3	CAISPAAGGSGNTIYF	TGTGCCATCAGCCCAGCTGCAGGGGGTTCTGGAAACACCATATATTTT
NA	13	few	TRBV7-7	TRBJ2-2	CASSFRPTGELFF	TGTGCCAGCAGCTTTAGACCCACCGGGGAGCTGTTTTTT
NA	13	few	TRBV10-3	TRBJ1-6	CAIGGGTDSPLHF	TGTGCCATCGGAGGGGGGACGGATTCACCCCTCCACTTT
NA	13	many	TRBV21-1	TRBJ1-4	CASSPHDREELFF	TGTGCCAGCAGCCCTCATGACAGGGAGGAACTGTTTTTT
TRBD1	16	few	TRBV27	TRBJ2-5	CASSFRTGKIRETQYF	TGTGCCAGCAGTTTTCGGACAGGGAAAATCAGGGAGACCCAGTACTTC
TRBD1	14	NA	TRBV6-5	TRBJ1-5	CASSWTGDDQPQHF	TGTGCCAGCAGCTGGACAGGGGATGATCAGCCCCAGCATTTT
TRBD2	15	few	TRBV7-2	TRBJ2-5	CASSLSGGRRETQYF	TGTGCCAGCAGCTTGAGTGGCGGGAGACGAGAGACCCAGTACTTC
TRBD1	14	few	TRBV7-2	TRBJ2-5	CASSFAGGRETQYF	TGTGCCAGCAGCTTCGCAGGGGGCAGAGAGACCCAGTACTTC
NA	13	NA	TRBV6-1	TRBJ1-3	CASSRPVGNTIYF	TGTGCCAGCTCACGTCCCGTTGGAAACACCATATATTTT
NA	15	NA	TRBV4-3	TRBJ1-6	CASSQGAKGNSPLHF	TGCGCCAGCAGCCAAGGGGCCAAGGGAAATTCACCCCTCCACTTT
TRBD1	16	few	TRBV7-2	TRBJ1-6	CASSSQGGGYNSPLHF	TGTGCCAGCAGCTCGCAGGGGGGAGGTTATAATTCACCCCTCCACTTT
NA	15	few	TRBV7-8	TRBJ2-6	CASIARSSGANVLTF	TGTGCCAGCATCGCAAGGAGCTCTGGGGCCAACGTCCTGACTTTC
NA	15	NA	TRBV5-1	TRBJ2-1	CASSSPGQTTLEQFF	TGCGCCAGCAGCTCTCCGGGACAAACTACTTTGGAGCAGTTCTTC